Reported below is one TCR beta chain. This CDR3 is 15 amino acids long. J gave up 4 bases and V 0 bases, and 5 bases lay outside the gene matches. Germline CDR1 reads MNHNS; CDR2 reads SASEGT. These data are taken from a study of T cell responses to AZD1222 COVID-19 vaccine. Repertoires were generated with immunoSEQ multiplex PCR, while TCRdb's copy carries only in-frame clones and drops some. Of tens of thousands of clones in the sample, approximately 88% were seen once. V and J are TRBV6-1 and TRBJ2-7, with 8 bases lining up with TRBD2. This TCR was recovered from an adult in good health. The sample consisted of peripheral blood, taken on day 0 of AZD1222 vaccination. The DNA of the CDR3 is TGTGCCAGCAGTGAAGCGCCGGGACTAGGGTACGAGCAGTACTTC. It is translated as CASSEAPGLGYEQYF.